Listed below are T cell receptor beta chains from one sample, sequenced in a study of blood T cell repertoires in COVID-19. The protocol was immunoSEQ multiplex PCR, while the TCRdb copy is restricted to in-frame clones and leaves out a portion. This sample carries 310,000 or so clones, about 90% of them seen once, and the ten largest clones take 2% to 2.5%. Specimen: peripheral blood. The receptors derive from a woman in her twenties or thirties who had recovered from COVID-19. The CDR3 runs from the conserved cysteine through the conserved F or W. A D gene is named only where the DNA matches it firmly.

V gene	J gene	D gene	CDR3 protein
TRBV19	TRBJ1-2	-	CASSPPLRSYGYTF
TRBV6-4	TRBJ2-7	-	CASVFYSFYEQYF
TRBV2	TRBJ2-7	-	CASSDGVTYEQYF
TRBV10-3	TRBJ2-7	-	CAISELPMAGESYEQYF
TRBV3-1/TRBV3-2	TRBJ2-1	TRBD2	CASSQAIVTSGIPEQFF
TRBV5-1	TRBJ1-1	TRBD1	CASSMDRGLGNTEAFF
TRBV2	TRBJ2-5	-	CASSDWTSQETQYF
TRBV19	TRBJ1-4	-	CASKQGDEKLFF
TRBV28	TRBJ1-2	-	CASSLLSNYGYTF
TRBV24-1	TRBJ2-7	-	CATSPNGGYHEQYF
TRBV18	TRBJ1-1	-	CASSPPPGRPVYTEAFF
TRBV29-1	TRBJ2-7	TRBD1	CSVPGQGFEQYF
TRBV5-1	TRBJ2-5	-	CASSSRTEETQYF
TRBV11-2	TRBJ1-5	TRBD1	CASSPGTGNQPQHF
TRBV28	TRBJ1-2	TRBD1	CASSYRDRNYGYTF
TRBV4-1	TRBJ2-7	-	CASSQVVLGKQYF
TRBV5-6	TRBJ1-1	-	CASSQRLALVNTEAFF
TRBV7-2	TRBJ1-5	TRBD1	CASSTWTGVQPQHF
TRBV2	TRBJ2-3	-	CASSVAGMGTDTQYF
TRBV28	TRBJ1-6	-	CASSLHRVLNSPLHF
TRBV6-5	TRBJ2-7	-	CASSSSLTYEQYF
TRBV7-9	TRBJ2-1	TRBD1	CASSPNLRTGEYNEQFF
TRBV18	TRBJ2-2	-	CASSPPGAGELFF
TRBV5-6	TRBJ2-5	-	CASRSDRSQETQYF
TRBV28	TRBJ2-3	TRBD1	CASSLQGAHTDTQYF
TRBV5-5	TRBJ2-3	TRBD2	CASSSPGLGTDTQYF
TRBV27	TRBJ2-2	-	CASSSMGAMGTGELFF
TRBV5-5	TRBJ1-6	TRBD1	CASSRSGTAYNSPLHF
TRBV27	TRBJ2-1	-	CASARFRLVSRRAYNEQFF
TRBV5-1	TRBJ1-4	-	CASSLGYSVGVTNEKLFF
TRBV19	TRBJ1-4	-	CASRSNEKLFF
TRBV5-1	TRBJ2-3	-	CASSLARGDTDTQYF
TRBV12-3/TRBV12-4	TRBJ1-1	-	CASSLVTVGEAFF
TRBV3-1/TRBV3-2	TRBJ1-2	TRBD1	CASSQTRRQGWGGYTF
TRBV28	TRBJ2-7	-	CASRVADYEQYF
TRBV7-6	TRBJ2-2	TRBD2	CASSLVPAGGAGELFF
TRBV6-1	TRBJ1-1	-	CASSERGAFF
TRBV20-1	TRBJ1-1	-	CSASNSMNTEAFF
TRBV6-5	TRBJ2-7	TRBD1	CASSQTGVGYEQYF
TRBV7-9	TRBJ1-4	TRBD1	CASSLGQLINEKLFF
TRBV2	TRBJ1-5	-	CASSEEQASLNQPQHF
TRBV5-4	TRBJ1-4	TRBD1	CASSQDRGNEKLFF
TRBV7-2	TRBJ2-5	-	CASSLDGSRMETQYF
TRBV14	TRBJ1-1	-	CASSQAAGWITEAFF
TRBV5-5	TRBJ2-7	TRBD2	CASSDGLAGTYEQYF
TRBV5-1	TRBJ2-3	-	CASKGAPSILLDTQYF
TRBV6-1	TRBJ2-2	-	CASSVGLAAVNTGELFF
TRBV19	TRBJ1-2	-	CASSILQGLNYGYTF
TRBV21-1	TRBJ2-5	-	CASSKIKAIGGETQYF
TRBV14	TRBJ2-3	TRBD2	CASSPTGARLAGGPSTDTQYF
TRBV6-6	TRBJ1-5	-	CASSRRGGNQPQHF